These 2 T cell receptor beta chains came from one sample sequenced in a study of blood T cell repertoires in COVID-19. Sequencing was performed with immunoSEQ multiplex PCR; in TCRdb, only in-frame clones are kept and a portion is missing. The top ten hold less than 2.5% of the sample, which has 45,000 or so clones, more than 75% seen once. The sample consisted of peripheral blood. Receptors were obtained from a woman aged 60 to 75 with acute or convalescent COVID-19.

V and J are TRBV6-5 and TRBJ1-6; 7 nucleotides line up with TRBD1. The CDR3 sequence is 14 residues long. Germline CDR1 MNHEY, CDR2 SVGAGI. The V gene end was trimmed by 6 bases and the J gene end by 4 bases; junction bases not matched to a gene: 3. CDR3 nucleotide sequence: TGTGCCAGCAGCCCGGGACAGTATAATTCACCCCTCCACTTT. As protein: CASSPGQYNSPLHF.

This clone has a single count. This rearrangement joins TRBV30 to TRBJ2-1; 10 positions agree with TRBD2. V lost 8 bases to trimming and J lost 6 bases; unmatched junction nucleotides: 7. The CDR3 length is 13 residues. CDR1 and CDR2 from the germline V gene are GTSNPN and SVGIG (reference sequence). CDR3 nucleotide sequence: TGTGCCGAAGAGCGGGGGGGCCCCAATGAGCAGTTCTTC. Its translation is CAEERGGPNEQFF.